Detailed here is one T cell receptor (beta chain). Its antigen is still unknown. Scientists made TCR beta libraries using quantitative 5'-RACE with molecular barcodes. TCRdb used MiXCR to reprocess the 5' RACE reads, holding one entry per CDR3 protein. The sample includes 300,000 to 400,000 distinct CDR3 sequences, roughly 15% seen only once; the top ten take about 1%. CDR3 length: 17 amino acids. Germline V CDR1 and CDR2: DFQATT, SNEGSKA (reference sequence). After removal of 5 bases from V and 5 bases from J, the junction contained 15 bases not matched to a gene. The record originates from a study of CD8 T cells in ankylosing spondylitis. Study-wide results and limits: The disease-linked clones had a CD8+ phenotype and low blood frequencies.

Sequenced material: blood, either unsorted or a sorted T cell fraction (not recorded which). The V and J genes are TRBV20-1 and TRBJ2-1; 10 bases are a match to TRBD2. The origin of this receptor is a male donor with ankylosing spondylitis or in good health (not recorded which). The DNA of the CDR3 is TGCAGTGCTCCAAAAAAAGCGGGGGGGCTCCTGAACAATGAGCAGTTCTTC. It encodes CSAPKKAGGLLNNEQFF.